This entry lists 12 T cell receptor beta chains sequenced from one sample in a study of T cell responses to AZD1222 COVID-19 vaccine. Data came from immunoSEQ multiplex PCR; TCRdb stores just in-frame clones and leaves some out. The repertoire includes approximately 120,000 clones, around 90% of them detected once, and 4.5% to 7% sits in the top ten. The sequencing used peripheral blood, collected 28 days after the second AZD1222 dose. These receptors originate from an adult who received the AZD1222 COVID-19 vaccine.

This clone was seen just once. The rearrangement uses TRBV30 and TRBJ2-3; D could derive from TRBD1 or TRBD2 (5 bases each). Germline CDR1 GTSNPN, CDR2 SVGIG (reference sequence). The CDR3 contains 14 residues. V was clipped by 4 bases and J by 2 bases, with 13 bases between them. CDR3 sequence reads: CAWTEGPYTDTQYF. Written as DNA, the CDR3 is TGTGCCTGGACCGAGGGACCGTACACAGATACGCAGTATTTT.

A single count supports this clone. DNA for the CDR3: TGTGCCAGTAGTATTGCTGGGGTTGACACCGGGGAGCTGTTTTTT. Amino acids: CASSIAGVDTGELFF. The genes are TRBV19 and TRBJ2-2; D gene unclear. Per the germline V gene, CDR1 is LNHDA and CDR2 is SQIVND (reference sequence). Trimming left V 3 bases short and J 3 bases short, with 11 bases between. The CDR3 extends over 15 amino acids.

This chain joins TRBV29-1 and TRBJ2-1; 8 bases line up with TRBD2. This CDR3 spans 13 amino acids. Germline CDR1 is SQVTM and CDR2 is ANQGSEA. The trim removed 3 bases at V and 9 bases at J, leaving 7 bases unmatched. DNA of the CDR3: TGCAGCGTTGATCGAGCGGGAGCGGGTGAGCAGTTCTTC. Translation: CSVDRAGAGEQFF.

As regards this clone: Other nucleotide sequences from this sample produce the same CDR3. This sequence joins TRBV30 and TRBJ1-2, with D tentatively TRBD1 (5 bases). Germline CDR1 GTSNPN, CDR2 SVGIG (reference sequence). CDR3 length equals 13 residues. Trimming took off 2 bases at V and 3 bases at J, with 10 bases between the two ends. CDR3 DNA sequence: TGTGCCTGGAGTTCTGGGACTTACTATGGCTACACCTTC. Amino acid sequence: CAWSSGTYYGYTF.

This clone was recorded once. CDR3 sequence: CASSKRTDHTEAFF. CDR3 nucleotide sequence: TGTGCCAGCAGTAAACGGACGGACCACACTGAAGCTTTCTTT. The chain links TRBV6-6 to TRBJ1-1; D remains unclear. The CDR3 loop spans 14 amino acids. Trimming removed 5 bases from V and 3 bases from J, with 13 bases in between. Looked up from germline, CDR1 is MNHNY and CDR2 is SVGAGI (reference sequence).

The chain couples TRBV7-2 to TRBJ2-7; a possible D gene is TRBD2 (5 bases). CDR3 size: 16 residues. CDR1 SGHTA and CDR2 FQGNSA come from the germline V gene. V lost 1 base and J lost 3, with 16 bases in between. CDR3 loop: CASSLGTPMGYYEQYF. Written as DNA, the CDR3 is TGTGCCAGCAGCTTAGGGACTCCAATGGGCTACTACGAGCAGTACTTC.

DNA for the CDR3: TGCAGCGTTGAGACAACCAGGATCCATATCACTGAAGCTTTCTTT. Translated: CSVETTRIHITEAFF. The V and J genes are TRBV29-1 and TRBJ1-1, with D hard to call. The germline V gene has CDR1 SQVTM and CDR2 ANQGSEA. This CDR3 spans 15 amino acids. Trimming cost V 3 bases and J 4 bases, with 18 bases left between them. The full variable domain, its missing parts supplied by reference TRBV29-1 and TRBJ1-1, is SAVISQKPSRDICQRGTSLTIQCQVDSQVTMMFWYRQQPGQSLTLIATANQGSEATYESGFVIDKFPISRPNLTFSTLTVSNMSPEDSSIYLCSVETTRIHITEAFFGQGTRLTVV.

V and J are TRBV6-6 and TRBJ2-2, with 13 bases matching TRBD2. J was trimmed by 3 bases and V by 5 bases; bases with no gene match: 9. The CDR3 sequence is 18 residues long. CDR1 MNHNY and CDR2 SVGAGI come from the germline V gene (reference sequence). The CDR3 sequence: CASSPTGLAGEDTGELFF. The CDR3 region has the DNA TGTGCCAGCAGTCCGACCGGACTAGCGGGAGAGGACACCGGGGAGCTGTTTTTT.

The chain combines TRBV5-1 with TRBJ2-1, with 11 bases aligning to TRBD1. Trimming took 4 bases from V and 6 from J; bases not matched to a gene: 6. Germline V gene sequence: CDR1 SGHRS, CDR2 YFSETQ. This CDR3 contains 15 residues. CDR3 DNA sequence: TGCGCCAGCAGCCCCGGACAGGGGGCATTCAATGAGCAGTTCTTC. It yields the protein CASSPGQGAFNEQFF.

The table lists this clone with a count of one. V is TRBV24-1 and J is TRBJ1-2; D is uncertain. The CDR3 length is 12 residues. Trimming removed 6 bases from V and 4 bases from J, with 8 bases in between. Looked up from germline, CDR1 is KGHDR and CDR2 is SFDVKD. The CDR3 here is CATSRLSYGYTF. Written as DNA, the CDR3 is TGTGCCACCAGTCGGTTATCCTATGGCTACACCTTC.

This clone was recorded only once. The V gene is TRBV7-9, the J gene TRBJ1-2; 8 nucleotides line up with TRBD1. Germline CDR1 and CDR2: SEHNR and FQNEAQ (reference sequence). J gave up 4 bases and V 6 bases, and 10 bases lay outside the gene matches. The CDR3 runs 15 residues. CDR3 region: CASRVAGTGVYGYTF. In nucleotides, the CDR3 is TGTGCCAGCAGGGTCGCCGGGACAGGCGTCTATGGCTACACCTTC. Combining the CDR3 with reference TRBV7-9 and TRBJ1-2 gives the whole variable domain DTGVSQNPRHKITKRGQNVTFRCDPISEHNRLYWYRQTLGQGPEFLTYFQNEAQLEKSRLLSDRFSAERPKGSFSTLEIQRTEQGDSAMYLCASRVAGTGVYGYTFGSGTRLTVV.

In its sample, this clone was seen once. The V gene is TRBV30, the J gene TRBJ1-6; the D gene is possibly TRBD1 (5 bases). Germline lookup yields CDR1 GTSNPN and CDR2 SVGIG (reference sequence). Trimming removed 2 bases at V and 10 bases at J, with 15 bases between. The CDR3 is made up of 14 amino acids. The CDR3 loop reads CAWSYRTAGSPLHF. The CDR3 region has the DNA TGTGCCTGGAGTTACAGGACTGCAGGCTCACCCCTCCACTTT. Together with reference TRBV30 and TRBJ1-6, the CDR3 gives the full variable domain: SQTIHQWPATLVQPVGSPLSLECTVEGTSNPNLYWYRQAAGRGLQLLFYSVGIGQISSEVPQNLSASRPQDRQFILSSKKLLLSDSGFYLCAWSYRTAGSPLHFGNGTRLTVT.